The following is a T cell receptor (beta chain) sequence with its context. As yet, its antigen is unknown. This specimen includes other DNA sequences encoding the same CDR3. Naivety among CD8 cells was defined by CD45RO negativity and positive CCR7 selection, thereby excluding terminally differentiated effector memory CD45RA+ cells. Assay used: immunoSEQ multiplex PCR; TCRdb lists only in-frame clones, some missing. The data hold nearly 2 million clones, with approximately 95% observed a single time. These data are taken from a study of shared clonotypes between healthy human individuals. About the research overall: Per donor, three plates held CD4 naive cells, three held CD4 memory, two held CD8 naive and one held CD8 memory. Points from the study as a whole: Among a handful of donors, roughly 5% of naive CD4 clonotypes were found in common. Clonotype sharing among donors was expected to depend on sequencing depth. Generally, naive subsets came out with larger estimated richness than memory subsets.

V was trimmed by 2 bases and J by 4 bases, leaving 3 bases between them. CDR1 and CDR2 (germline): SGHAT, FQNNGV. This CDR3 contains 12 residues. The sequenced material came from naive CD8+ T cells sorted from blood. The sequence was collected from a man younger than 35 in good health. The V and J genes are TRBV11-2 and TRBJ2-1; D uncertain. Written as DNA, the CDR3 is TGTGCCAGCAGCTTATTATACAATGAGCAGTTCTTC. Its translation is CASSLLYNEQFF.